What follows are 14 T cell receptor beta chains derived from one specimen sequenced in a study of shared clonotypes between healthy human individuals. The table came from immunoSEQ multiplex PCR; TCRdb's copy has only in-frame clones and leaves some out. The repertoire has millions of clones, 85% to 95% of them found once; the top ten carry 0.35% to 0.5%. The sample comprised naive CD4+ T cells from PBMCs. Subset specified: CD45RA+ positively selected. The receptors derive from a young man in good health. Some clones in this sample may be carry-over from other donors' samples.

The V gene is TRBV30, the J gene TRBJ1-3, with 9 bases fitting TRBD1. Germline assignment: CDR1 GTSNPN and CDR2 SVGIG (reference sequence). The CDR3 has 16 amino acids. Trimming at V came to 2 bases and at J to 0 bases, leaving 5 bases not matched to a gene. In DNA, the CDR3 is TGTGCCTGGAGTCTTAAGACAGGGGGCTCTGGAAACACCATATATTTT. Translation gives CAWSLKTGGSGNTIYF.

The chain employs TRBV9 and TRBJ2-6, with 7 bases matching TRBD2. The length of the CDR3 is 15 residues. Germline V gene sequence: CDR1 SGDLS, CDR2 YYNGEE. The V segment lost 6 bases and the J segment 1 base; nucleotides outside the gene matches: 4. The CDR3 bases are TGTGCCAGCACTAAACTAGCGTCTGGGGCCAACGTCCTGACTTTC. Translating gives CASTKLASGANVLTF.

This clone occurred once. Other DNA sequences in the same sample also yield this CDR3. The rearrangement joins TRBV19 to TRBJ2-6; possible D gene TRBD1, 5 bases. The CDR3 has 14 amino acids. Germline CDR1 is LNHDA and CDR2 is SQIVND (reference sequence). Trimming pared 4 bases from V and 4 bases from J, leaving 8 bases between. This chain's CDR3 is CASSKGSGANVLTF. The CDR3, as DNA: TGTGCCAGTAGTAAGGGGTCCGGGGCCAACGTCCTGACTTTC.

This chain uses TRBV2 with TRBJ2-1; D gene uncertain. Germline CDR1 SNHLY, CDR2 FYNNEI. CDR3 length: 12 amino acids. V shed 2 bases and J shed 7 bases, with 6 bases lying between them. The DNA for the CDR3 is TGTGCCAGCAGTGAAAGGGTGAATGAGCAGTTCTTC. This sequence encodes CASSERVNEQFF.

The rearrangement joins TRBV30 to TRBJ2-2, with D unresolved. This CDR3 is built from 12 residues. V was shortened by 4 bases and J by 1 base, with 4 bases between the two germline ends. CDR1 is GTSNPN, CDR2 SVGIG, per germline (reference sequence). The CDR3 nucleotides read TGTGCCTGGAAGGGGAACACCGGGGAGCTGTTTTTT. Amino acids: CAWKGNTGELFF.

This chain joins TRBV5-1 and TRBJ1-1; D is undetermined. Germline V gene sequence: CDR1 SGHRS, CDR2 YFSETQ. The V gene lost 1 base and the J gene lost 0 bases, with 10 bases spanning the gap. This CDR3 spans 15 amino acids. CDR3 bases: TGCGCCAGCAGCTTGTCCCAATTTATGAACACTGAAGCTTTCTTT. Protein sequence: CASSLSQFMNTEAFF.

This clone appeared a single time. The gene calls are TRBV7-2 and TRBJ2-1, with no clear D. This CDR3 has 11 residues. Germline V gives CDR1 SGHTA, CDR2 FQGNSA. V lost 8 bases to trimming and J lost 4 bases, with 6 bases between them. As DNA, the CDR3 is TGTGCCAGCGCGAGATACAATGAGCAGTTCTTC. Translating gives CASARYNEQFF.

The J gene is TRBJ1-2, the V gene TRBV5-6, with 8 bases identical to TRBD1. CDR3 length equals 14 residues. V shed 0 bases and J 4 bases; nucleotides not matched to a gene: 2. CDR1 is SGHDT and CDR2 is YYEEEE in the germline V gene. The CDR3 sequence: CASSLGGQGYGYTF. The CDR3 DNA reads TGTGCCAGCAGCTTGGGCGGACAGGGCTATGGCTACACCTTC. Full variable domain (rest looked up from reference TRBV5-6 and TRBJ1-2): DAGVTQSPTHLIKTRGQQVTLRCSPKSGHDTVSWYQQALGQGPQFIFQYYEEEERQRGNFPDRFSGHQFPNYSSELNVNALLLGDSALYLCASSLGGQGYGYTFGSGTRLTVV.

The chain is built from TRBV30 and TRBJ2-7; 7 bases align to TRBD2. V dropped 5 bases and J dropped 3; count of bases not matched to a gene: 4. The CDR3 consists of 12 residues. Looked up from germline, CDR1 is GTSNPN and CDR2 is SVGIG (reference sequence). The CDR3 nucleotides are TGTGCCTGGGCGACTAGCTACTACGAGCAGTACTTC. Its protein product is CAWATSYYEQYF. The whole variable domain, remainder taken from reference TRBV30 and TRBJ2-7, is SQTIHQWPATLVQPVGSPLSLECTVEGTSNPNLYWYRQAAGRGLQLLFYSVGIGQISSEVPQNLSASRPQDRQFILSSKKLLLSDSGFYLCAWATSYYEQYFGPGTRLTVT.

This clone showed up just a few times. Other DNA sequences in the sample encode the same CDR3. The CDR3 DNA sequence: TGTGCCAGCAGTTTAAACGGCTATGGCTACACCTTC. It encodes CASSLNGYGYTF. The chain couples TRBV27 to TRBJ1-2; D remains unclear. CDR1 is MNHEY, CDR2 SMNVEV, per germline (reference sequence). The CDR3 sequence is 12 residues long. V gave up 2 bases and J gave up 4 bases, with 5 bases separating them.

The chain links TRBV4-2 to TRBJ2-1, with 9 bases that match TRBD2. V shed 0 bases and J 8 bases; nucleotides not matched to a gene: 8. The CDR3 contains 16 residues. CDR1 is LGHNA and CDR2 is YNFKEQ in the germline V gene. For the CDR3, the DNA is TGTGCCAGCAGCCAAGATGCTAGCGGGACGAAGGATGAGCAGTTCTTC. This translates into CASSQDASGTKDEQFF.

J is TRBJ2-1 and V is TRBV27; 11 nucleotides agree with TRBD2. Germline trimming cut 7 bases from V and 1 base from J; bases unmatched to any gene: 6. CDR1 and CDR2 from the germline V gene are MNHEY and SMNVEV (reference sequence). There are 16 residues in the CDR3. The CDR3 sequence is CASIKGTSGSYNEQFF. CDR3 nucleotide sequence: TGTGCCAGCATCAAGGGGACTAGCGGTTCCTACAATGAGCAGTTCTTC.

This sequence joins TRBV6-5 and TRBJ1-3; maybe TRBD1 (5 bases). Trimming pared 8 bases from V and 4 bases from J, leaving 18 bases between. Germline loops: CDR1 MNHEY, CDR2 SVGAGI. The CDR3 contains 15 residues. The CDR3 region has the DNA TGTGCCAGCGGGAAGTCGGGGCAAAGGGGAAACACCATATATTTT. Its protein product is CASGKSGQRGNTIYF.

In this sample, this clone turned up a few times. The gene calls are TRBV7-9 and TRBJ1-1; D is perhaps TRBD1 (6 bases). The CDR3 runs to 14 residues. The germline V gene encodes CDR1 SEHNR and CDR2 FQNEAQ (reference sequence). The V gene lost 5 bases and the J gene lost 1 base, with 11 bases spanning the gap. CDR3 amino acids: CASSTTGGNTEAFF. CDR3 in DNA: TGTGCCAGCAGCACGACAGGTGGGAACACTGAAGCTTTCTTT.